Given below is one T cell receptor beta chain in context. Its cognate antigen is unknown. The data stem from a study of glioma-infiltrating T cells after dendritic cell vaccination. Notes on the study in general: Estimated pretreatment TIL content predicted outcome after dendritic cell vaccination.

J gave up 3 bases and V 5 bases, and 7 bases lay outside the gene matches. The CDR3 covers 15 residues. The germline CDR1 and CDR2 sequences are SNHLY and FYNNEI. Clones were read by immunoSEQ multiplex PCR, and TCRdb kept only the in-frame ones, dropping some. The profile shows approximately 82,000 clones, around 90% of them singletons. Fresh-frozen tumor tissue and more than two years of survival data were available for all. Isocitrate dehydrogenase mutation was absent in all glioblastoma patients. The sample in question was blood, obtained before dendritic cell vaccination. This clonotype originated in a human donor with glioblastoma. This chain joins TRBV2 and TRBJ2-3, with 8 nucleotides matching TRBD2. This CDR3 reads CASSRFLAGTDTQYF. DNA for the CDR3: TGTGCCAGCAGTAGGTTTCTAGCGGGTACAGATACGCAGTATTTT.